This T cell receptor (beta chain) was retrieved from a study of T cell responses to AZD1222 COVID-19 vaccine. Study-level information: Analysis merged second doses at about 4 or about 12 weeks. Study-level results: After two AZD1222 doses, spike-specific TCR breadth and depth rose versus day 0. Repertoires were sampled only after the peak T cell response. The study found vaccine-associated CD4 TCRs spanning spike, dominant at 160-218 and 743-854.

The method was immunoSEQ multiplex PCR; TCRdb's version includes in-frame clones alone and lacks a portion of them. The sample has about 150,000 clones; about nine tenths are singletons. Regarding this clone: Antigen unknown.

This CDR3 comprises 14 residues. The input for sequencing was peripheral blood, taken on day 0 of AZD1222 vaccination. The TCR was taken from an adult in good health. This chain connects TRBV21-1 to TRBJ1-2. TRBV21-1 is listed as a pseudogene. CDR3 residues: CASSKAGGPYGYTF. The CDR3 DNA reads as TGTGCCAGCAGCAAAGCGGGGGGGCCGTATGGCTACACCTTC.